Listed below are T cell receptor beta chains from one sample, sequenced in a study of blood T cell repertoires in COVID-19. Profiled with immunoSEQ multiplex PCR; TCRdb holds only in-frame clones, not every one. The sample lists some 150,000 clones, approximately 90% occurring once. Sequences were obtained from peripheral blood. Receptors originate from a man aged 18 to 29 with active or convalescent COVID-19. Both conserved end residues are part of each CDR3. D genes are given only for firm matches. Size is omitted from some rows. Given values are once, few, many or a class for expanded clones.

>-|TRBJ2-1|TRBV29-1|TRBD2
TGCAGCGGGACTAGCGAAGAAAATGAGCAGTTCTTC
CSGTSEENEQFF
>-|TRBJ1-1|TRBV18|-
TGTGCCAGCTCACCCCCGGGGGGGATAGGGACTGAAGCTTTCTTT
CASSPPGGIGTEAFF
>once|TRBJ2-5|TRBV27|TRBD1
TGTGCCAGCAGTTTAGACAGGGGGCGGGAGACCCAGTACTTC
CASSLDRGRETQYF
>-|TRBJ2-7|TRBV7-9|TRBD1
TGTGCCAGCAGCTTTGGGACAGGCTATGACTTC
CASSFGTGYDF
>-|TRBJ1-1|TRBV4-1|TRBD1
TGCGCCAGCAGCCAAGAAACTCGGGACAGGGGGGCTTTCTTT
CASSQETRDRGAFF
>-|TRBJ1-1|TRBV18|TRBD1
TGTGCCAGCTCACCATTGGATTCCGGACAGGGACGGAGGGCTTTCTTT
CASSPLDSGQGRRAFF
>-|TRBJ1-5|TRBV29-1|-
TGCAGCGTTGGGGACAACAATCAGCCCCAGCATTTT
CSVGDNNQPQHF
>once|TRBJ1-1|TRBV5-1|-
TGCGCCAGCAGCTTGGCCGTCGACAGCAACACTGAAGCTTTCTTT
CASSLAVDSNTEAFF
>-|TRBJ2-7|TRBV18|-
TGTGCCAGCTCAAGAACTACAGGACCCTACGAGCAGTACTTC
CASSRTTGPYEQYF
>-|TRBJ2-1|TRBV12-3/TRBV12-4|-
TGTGCCAGCAGTTTACGGGCCTACAATGAGCAGTTCTTC
CASSLRAYNEQFF
>few|TRBJ1-5|TRBV10-3|-
TGTGCCATCAGTGGTGACAGAGAGAATCAGCCCCAGCATTTT
CAISGDRENQPQHF
>-|TRBJ2-3|TRBV2|-
TGTGCCAGCAGAATAGGCCCCGTTGAGGGGTATTTT
CASRIGPVEGYF
>few|TRBJ1-5|TRBV5-1|-
TGCGCCAGCAGCCCTGGGGACACCTATAGCAATCAGCCCCAGCATTTT
CASSPGDTYSNQPQHF
>-|TRBJ2-5|TRBV28|TRBD2
TGTGCCACCCTGGAGTCGGGGGGGAGGGAGACCCAGTACTTC
CATLESGGRETQYF
>-|TRBJ1-5|TRBV13|-
TGTGCCAGCAGCACCGGGGGACGGGATCAGCCCCAGCATTTT
CASSTGGRDQPQHF
>-|TRBJ2-5|TRBV11-3|TRBD2
TGTGCCAGCAGCTTAGATAGCGGGGGACCGCAAGAGACCCAGTACTTC
CASSLDSGGPQETQYF
>once|TRBJ1-4|TRBV13|-
TGTGCCAGCAGCTTAGGCGAGGCGAGTCGAAATGAAAAACTGTTTTTT
CASSLGEASRNEKLFF
>-|TRBJ1-2|TRBV30|TRBD1
TGTGCCTCTACTACACAGGGGCCCAACAGCTACACCTTC
CASTTQGPNSYTF
>-|TRBJ1-4|TRBV15|-
TGTGCCACCAGCAGAGGCGCAACTAATGAAAAACTGTTTTTT
CATSRGATNEKLFF
>-|TRBJ2-2|TRBV6-5|TRBD1
TGTGCCAGCAGAGCCGGGACAGGGGGCACCGGGGAGCTGTTTTTT
CASRAGTGGTGELFF
>-|TRBJ1-6|TRBV7-2|-
TGTGCCAGCAGCCTCGGGCCGGCCGGGGGCTCCTATAATTCACCCCTCCACTTT
CASSLGPAGGSYNSPLHF
>-|TRBJ1-1|TRBV4-2|-
TGTGCCAGCAGCCAACTGTGGATCCCGGCGGCTGAAGCTTTCTTT
CASSQLWIPAAEAFF
>-|TRBJ1-2|TRBV6-4|-
TGTGCCAGCAGTGACTCGAGGGAGGGGCGACCTGGCTACACCTTC
CASSDSREGRPGYTF
>few|TRBJ2-2|TRBV24-1|TRBD1
TGTGCCACCAGTGGTCGCGGGACAGGGAACACCGGGGAGCTGTTTTTT
CATSGRGTGNTGELFF
>-|TRBJ1-1|TRBV28|TRBD1
TGTGCCACCATAAGCAGGGGGCGTAAGGGCACTGAAGCTTTCTTT
CATISRGRKGTEAFF
>-|TRBJ1-1|TRBV29-1|-
TGCAGCGTGGGACTCCTTAATGGGGCTGAAGCTTTCTTT
CSVGLLNGAEAFF
>-|TRBJ2-1|TRBV28|TRBD2
TGTGCCAGCAGTTTCGGGGGGGGAACACCGGAGCAGTTCTTC
CASSFGGGTPEQFF
>-|TRBJ2-3|TRBV28|-
TGTGCCAGCAGTTTAGATGGGGGCTCGGCAGATACGCAGTATTTT
CASSLDGGSADTQYF
>-|TRBJ1-3|TRBV6-5|-
TGTGCCAGCAGCTTCAGGGAACCCTCTGGAAACACCATATATTTT
CASSFREPSGNTIYF
>-|TRBJ1-2|TRBV6-5|-
TGTGCCAGCAGTTCCCCCCACACGGGGTCTGGCTACACCTTC
CASSSPHTGSGYTF
>few|TRBJ1-2|TRBV6-1|TRBD1
TGTGCCAGCAGTGAATCACAGGGGATGGGTGGCTACACCTTC
CASSESQGMGGYTF
>-|TRBJ1-1|TRBV4-1|-
TGCGCCAGCAGCCAAGTCGTACAGCCGAGTGAAGCTTTCTTT
CASSQVVQPSEAFF
>-|TRBJ1-2|TRBV5-1|-
TGCGCCAGCAGCTTGGTGGGGGGACTCGATGGCTACACCTTC
CASSLVGGLDGYTF
>-|TRBJ2-1|TRBV6-5|-
TGTGCCAGCAGTCAAAGCGAGAGCTCCTACAATGAGCAGTTCTTC
CASSQSESSYNEQFF
>-|TRBJ2-2|TRBV2|-
TGTGCCAGCAGTAGCAGGGATACGAACACCGGGGAGCTGTTTTTT
CASSSRDTNTGELFF
>-|TRBJ2-3|TRBV28|-
TGTGCCCATCGGACAGCAAGCACAGATACGCAGTATTTT
CAHRTASTDTQYF
>-|TRBJ1-1|TRBV23-1|-
TGCGCCAGCAGGACCAGGGCTATAAACACTGAAGCTTTCTTT
CASRTRAINTEAFF
>few|TRBJ1-1|TRBV28|-
TGTGCCACCAGGGATCGGGGCACTGAAGCTTTCTTT
CATRDRGTEAFF
>-|TRBJ2-2|TRBV6-1|TRBD2
TGTGCCAGCAGTGTAAGCGGGAGGGCCGAAGGGACCGGGGAGCTGTTTTTT
CASSVSGRAEGTGELFF
>-|TRBJ1-1|TRBV29-1|TRBD1
TGCAGCGTTGAAGATGACAGGGGGAACACTGAAGCTTTCTTT
CSVEDDRGNTEAFF
>-|TRBJ1-5|TRBV7-6|-
TGTGCCAGCAGCTTAGACTCCCGGGGTTCCCTAAATCAGCCCCAGCATTTT
CASSLDSRGSLNQPQHF
>-|TRBJ2-1|TRBV5-1|-
TGCGCCAGCAGCCTTGGAGGATCACGGGGGAATTCCTACAATGAGCAGTTCTTC
CASSLGGSRGNSYNEQFF
>once|TRBJ1-1|TRBV6-1|-
TGTGCCAGCAGTGAGAAACAGGAATTTGGTGAAGCTTTCTTT
CASSEKQEFGEAFF
>-|TRBJ1-2|TRBV5-5|TRBD1
TGTGCCAGCAGCTCACAGACCGGGACAGCAAACTATGGCTACACCTTC
CASSSQTGTANYGYTF
>-|TRBJ1-2|TRBV19|-
TGTGCCAGTAGTATAGGCCCGGTCGTAGGCTACACCTTC
CASSIGPVVGYTF
>-|TRBJ2-5|TRBV18|-
TGTGCCAGCTCACCTCACCAGGACTCAGCGTACCAAGAGACCCAGTACTTC
CASSPHQDSAYQETQYF
>once|TRBJ1-5|TRBV28|-
TGTGCCAATCGGAAAACAGGATCGAATCAGCCCCAGCATTTT
CANRKTGSNQPQHF
>once|TRBJ2-7|TRBV27|-
TGTGCCAGCAGTCTTGTACAGAACTCCTACGAGCAGTACTTC
CASSLVQNSYEQYF
>-|TRBJ1-6|TRBV4-2|-
TGTGCCAGCAGCCAAGATAGGACAGCGTATAATTCACCCCTCCACTTT
CASSQDRTAYNSPLHF
>-|TRBJ1-4|TRBV28|-
TGTGCCAGCAGTCCGGGACACCAGGGGGAAAAACTGTTTTTT
CASSPGHQGEKLFF